This T cell receptor beta chain was observed in a study of cytomegalovirus exposure and HLA in healthy donors. The CDR3 spans 16 residues. CDR1 is MDHEN and CDR2 is SYDVKM in the germline V gene. With V trimmed by 3 bases and J by 8 bases, 14 bases remained unmatched. As regards this clone: The target antigen is unknown.

Study-wide points: Clusters of TCRs from the first cohort tended to co-occur in the 100 to 150 validation repertoires (as a later analysis found). The authors listed some 160 TCR beta chains as cytomegalovirus-associated. Through in vitro validation, three CMV-associated chains were shown to be specific for CMV antigens.

Libraries were prepared by immunoSEQ multiplex PCR; TCRdb keeps only in-frame clonotypes and omits some of them. This table holds 150,000 or so clones, around four fifths found once. Input material: PBMCs. The sequence was obtained from a man aged 25-45 years in good health and CMV-seropositive. The gene calls are TRBV28 and TRBJ1-2; 8 positions agree with TRBD1. The chain's CDR3 is CASSFLTGEIGEGYTF. The CDR3, as DNA: TGTGCCAGCAGTTTTCTGACAGGGGAAATCGGTGAGGGCTACACCTTC.